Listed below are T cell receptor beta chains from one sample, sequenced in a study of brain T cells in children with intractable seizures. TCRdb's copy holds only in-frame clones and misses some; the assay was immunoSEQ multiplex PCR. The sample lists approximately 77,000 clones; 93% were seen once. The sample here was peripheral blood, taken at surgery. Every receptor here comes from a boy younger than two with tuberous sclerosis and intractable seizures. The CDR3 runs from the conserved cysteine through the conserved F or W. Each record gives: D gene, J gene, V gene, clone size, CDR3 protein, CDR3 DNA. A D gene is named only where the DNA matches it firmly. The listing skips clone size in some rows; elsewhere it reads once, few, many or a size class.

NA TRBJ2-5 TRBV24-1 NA CATHPGTEETQYF TGTGCCACCCACCCCGGCACAGAAGAGACCCAGTACTTC
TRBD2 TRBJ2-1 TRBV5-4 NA CASSLTSGGANQFF TGTGCCAGCAGCCTTACTAGCGGGGGGGCCAACCAGTTCTTC
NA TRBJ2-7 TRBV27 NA CASSSLQQVSYEQYF TGTGCCAGCAGTTCCCTTCAACAGGTCTCCTACGAGCAGTACTTC
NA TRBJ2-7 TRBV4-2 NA CASSQDAGNGEQYF TGTGCCAGCAGCCAAGATGCCGGGAACGGCGAGCAGTACTTC
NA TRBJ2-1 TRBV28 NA CASSLTLALSYNEQFF TGTGCCAGCAGTTTAACGCTAGCGTTATCCTACAATGAGCAGTTCTTC
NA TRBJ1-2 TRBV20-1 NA CSARGNGYTF TGCAGTGCTAGAGGCAATGGCTACACCTTC
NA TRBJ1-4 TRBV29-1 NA CSVGGGSGEKLFF TGCAGCGTTGGGGGGGGCTCGGGTGAAAAACTGTTTTTT
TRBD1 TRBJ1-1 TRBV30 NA CAWRQGWTEAFF TGTGCCTGGAGACAGGGGTGGACTGAAGCTTTCTTT
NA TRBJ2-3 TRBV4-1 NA CASSQVTGVYADTQYF TGCGCCAGCAGCCAAGTAACTGGGGTGTACGCAGATACGCAGTATTTT
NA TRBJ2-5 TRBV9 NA CASSVAGRETQYF TGTGCCAGCAGCGTAGCAGGGAGAGAGACCCAGTACTTC
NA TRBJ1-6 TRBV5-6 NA CASSLTGGFSPLHF TGTGCCAGCAGCTTAACTGGGGGATTTTCACCCCTCCACTTT
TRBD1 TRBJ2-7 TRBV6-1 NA CASSEWDRAYEQYF TGTGCCAGCAGTGAATGGGACAGGGCCTACGAGCAGTACTTC
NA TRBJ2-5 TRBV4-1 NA CASSQDLTRRAKETQYF TGCGCCAGCAGCCAAGATCTGACCCGCCGGGCGAAAGAGACCCAGTACTTC
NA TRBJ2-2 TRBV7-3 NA CASSPGPNTGELFF TGTGCCAGCAGCCCGGGACCAAACACCGGGGAGCTGTTTTTT
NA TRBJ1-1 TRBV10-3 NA CAISEGPNTEAFF TGTGCCATCAGTGAAGGGCCTAACACTGAAGCTTTCTTT
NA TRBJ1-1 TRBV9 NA CASSPPPTVNTEAFF TGTGCCAGCAGCCCACCCCCGACCGTGAACACTGAAGCTTTCTTT
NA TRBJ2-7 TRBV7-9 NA CASSLAASTEQYF TGTGCCAGCAGCTTAGCCGCTAGCACCGAGCAGTACTTC
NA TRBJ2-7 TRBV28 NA CASRSPNVGYEQYF TGTGCCAGCAGAAGTCCTAACGTAGGGTACGAGCAGTACTTC
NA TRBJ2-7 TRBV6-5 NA CASSTAGPRAYEQYF TGTGCCAGCAGCACCGCTGGACCCAGAGCCTACGAGCAGTACTTC
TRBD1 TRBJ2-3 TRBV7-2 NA CASSLEGARSVADTQYF TGTGCCAGCAGCTTAGAGGGGGCTAGGAGTGTGGCAGATACGCAGTATTTT
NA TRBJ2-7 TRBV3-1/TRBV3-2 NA CASSQESGFYEQYF TGTGCCAGCAGCCAAGAATCAGGGTTCTACGAGCAGTACTTC
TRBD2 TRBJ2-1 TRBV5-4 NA CASSLELAGGYNEQFF TGTGCCAGCAGCTTGGAACTAGCGGGAGGGTACAATGAGCAGTTCTTC
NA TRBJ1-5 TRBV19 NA CASSIVGGQPQHF TGTGCCAGTAGTATAGTGGGGGGCCAGCCCCAGCATTTT
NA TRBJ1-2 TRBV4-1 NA CASSQEEGGYGYTF TGCGCCAGCAGCCAAGAGGAAGGGGGCTATGGCTACACCTTC
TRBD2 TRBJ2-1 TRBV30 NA CASSGPSYNEQFF TGTGCCAGTAGCGGGCCCTCCTACAATGAGCAGTTCTTC
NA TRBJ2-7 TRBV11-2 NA CASSGIGGGVYEQYF TGTGCCAGCAGCGGTATTGGGGGGGGCGTCTACGAGCAGTACTTC
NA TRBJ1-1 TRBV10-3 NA CAISEWGTEAFF TGTGCCATCAGTGAGTGGGGCACTGAAGCTTTCTTT
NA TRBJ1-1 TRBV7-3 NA CASSLSPGNTEAFF TGTGCCAGCAGCTTAAGCCCTGGGAACACTGAAGCTTTCTTT
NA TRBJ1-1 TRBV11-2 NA CASSLGLWVTENTEAFF TGTGCCAGCAGCTTAGGTCTGTGGGTGACAGAAAACACTGAAGCTTTCTTT
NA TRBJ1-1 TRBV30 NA CAWEGNTEAFF TGTGCCTGGGAAGGGAACACTGAAGCTTTCTTT
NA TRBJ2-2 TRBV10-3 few CAISGRANTGELFF TGTGCCATCAGTGGCAGAGCGAACACCGGGGAGCTGTTTTTT
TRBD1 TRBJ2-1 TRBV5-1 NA CASSSQGGEQFF TGCGCCAGCAGCTCACAGGGGGGTGAGCAGTTCTTC
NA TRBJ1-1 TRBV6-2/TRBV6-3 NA CASSYSGVAEAFF TGTGCCAGCAGTTACTCAGGGGTTGCTGAAGCTTTCTTT
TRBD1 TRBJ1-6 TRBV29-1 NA CSVLHRGSEGPLHF TGCAGCGTTCTACACAGGGGCTCTGAGGGTCCCCTCCACTTT
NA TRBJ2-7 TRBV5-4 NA CASSLVYGDEQYF TGTGCCAGCAGCTTGGTTTACGGGGACGAGCAGTACTTC
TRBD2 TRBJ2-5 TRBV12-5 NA CASGLVLGSGGRTQYF TGTGCTAGTGGTTTGGTACTGGGTAGCGGGGGTCGTACCCAGTACTTC
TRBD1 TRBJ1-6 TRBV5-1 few CASRSVTGLNSPLHF TGCGCCAGCAGATCTGTGACAGGGTTGAATTCACCCCTCCACTTT
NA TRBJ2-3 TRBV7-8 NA CASISGPGGLTDTQYF TGTGCCAGCATCTCTGGCCCGGGGGGCCTCACAGATACGCAGTATTTT
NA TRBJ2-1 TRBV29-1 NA CSVVSGHEQFF TGCAGCGTTGTAAGCGGGCATGAGCAGTTCTTC
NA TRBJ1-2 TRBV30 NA CAWSPGMGYTF TGTGCCTGGAGTCCAGGGATGGGCTACACCTTC
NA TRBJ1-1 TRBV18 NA CASSPRGDGYTEAFF TGTGCCAGCTCACCGCGGGGCGATGGTTACACTGAAGCTTTCTTT
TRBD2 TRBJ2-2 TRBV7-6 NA CASSRGPGLASYANTGELFF TGTGCCAGCAGCCGGGGTCCGGGACTAGCGAGTTACGCGAACACCGGGGAGCTGTTTTTT
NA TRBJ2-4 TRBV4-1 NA CASSQVQGRFRAKNIQYF TGCGCCAGCAGCCAAGTCCAGGGACGGTTTAGAGCCAAAAACATTCAGTACTTC